This record concerns one T cell receptor (beta chain) sequence. This clonotype has ten or more counts. This clone's antigen is unknown. Base qualities are not provided; no much larger clone lies one nucleotide away. The germline V gene specifies SGHTA as CDR1 and FQGNSA as CDR2. The junction carries 10 bases between V and J, which are trimmed by 4 bases and 3 bases respectively. From its cysteine to its phenylalanine, the CDR3 spans 13 amino acids. The read is trimmed to its CDR3 DNA, 39 bases read in frame from base 1. The data derive from a study of T cells in Graves' hyperthyroidism and ophthalmopathy (dated 2019 in TCRdb). For the wider study: Peripheral blood samples were taken at the time of initial diagnosis, prior to any treatment. TCR V-J signatures able to tell the groups apart were searched for in a discovery cohort of some 97 patients, of whom around 43 had Graves' ophthalmopathy and 55 to 60 had stable Graves' hyperthyroidism. Whether ophthalmopathy could be predicted prospectively was tested in an independent validation cohort made up of 18 hyperthyroidism patients plus 17 patients who later progressed to ophthalmopathy. The 95 to 100 discovery patients were randomly divided into training and test sets at a 7:3 ratio. The study also compared thyroid tissue and blood T-cell repertoires from more than five Graves' hyperthyroidism patients. After sampling, hyperthyroidism patients received methimazole starting at 30 mg daily, and ophthalmopathy patients received high-dose intravenous methylprednisolone. TCR Vbeta CDR3 sequencing of 135 peripheral blood samples (around 45 ophthalmopathy, 70 to 85 hyperthyroidism and roughly 17 progressor patients) is reported in the paper.

Ophthalmopathy patients had moderately to severely active disease, with a Clinical Activity Score of 3 or more, a NOSPECS grade of 4 or more, and a disease duration of less than 3 months. Any patient with an uncontrolled infection, another autoimmune disease, pregnancy or lactation was excluded. Clinical symptoms, serum thyroxine and TRAb, thyroid ultrasound, and orbital computed tomography formed the basis for the diagnoses. Ficoll-Paque density gradient centrifugation was used to isolate PBMCs from approximately 10 ml of fresh peripheral blood. Total RNA was extracted using Trizol reagent, and RNA quality was assessed on an Agilent 2100 Bioanalyzer. Amplification of TCR beta CDR3 regions was carried out from RNA transcripts. A first-round RT-PCR of the TCR CDR3 used the HTBI primer set with the Qiagen OneStep RT-PCR kit. The libraries were constructed in a second round of multiplex PCR and then size-selected and purified. Sequencing of the libraries was done on an Illumina HiSeq2000 using paired-end 100 bp reads. In the source study's methods: SOAPnuke was used to process the raw data, throwing out any read that contained adapters or uncalled bases, had a mean Phred below 15, or lacked an exact constant-primer or identifier match. COPE v1.2.5 was used to merge high-quality paired reads, and clonotypes were defined as unique nucleotide sequences. Clonotypes were aligned to IMGT TRBV, TRBD and TRBJ reference segments using MiTCR v1.1. The analysis included only V-J combinations with a frequency above 0.0001, which together covered about 99% of the repertoires. The TCS score was defined as F50 (clonal expansion) divided by E x V (chaos), with BLOSUM62-based TCRdist calculated between CDR3 peptides within each V-J. Welch's t-statistics and random forest reduced fewer than 600 V-J features to 10 to 15, which were used in a naive Bayes classifier (R e1071). The similarity between thyroid and blood repertoires was quantified using the Morisita-Horn index. In TCRdb, the public reads were trimmed at Q25 with fastp and aligned with MiXCR, with productive beta chains retained. Rows with one shared CDR3 protein collapse into an entry with the most common genes and DNA. These V and J calls are TCRdb output, not the study's own analysis. The sample table holds approximately 600,000 distinct CDR3 sequences, of which around 15% were seen once. The ten largest make up roughly 4.3% of the sample.

Overall study outcomes, separate from this receptor: No statistical method was used to fix the sample size in advance, and group allocation was not hidden from the investigators. Most expanded thyroid clonotypes (frequency above 0.001) were also detected in blood, suggesting blood repertoires may reflect thyroid immune responses. During validation, the model predicted progression to ophthalmopathy a median of approximately six months ahead of onset, with almost 71% sensitivity and 72% to 85% specificity. A model built on a 13 V-J signature distinguished ophthalmopathy from stable hyperthyroidism, reaching 87.88% sensitivity and about 81% specificity in cross-validation and 80%/75% in testing.

The source is a woman between 40 and 50 years old with Graves' ophthalmopathy. The chain is assembled from TRBV7-2 and TRBJ2-7; the D element might be TRBD1 or TRBD2, as each aligns at 5 bases. Sequencing was carried out using blood. The nucleotide sequence reads as follows: TGTGCCAGCAGCTCCCGGGACCTCTACGAGCAGTACTTC. This codes for CASSSRDLYEQYF.